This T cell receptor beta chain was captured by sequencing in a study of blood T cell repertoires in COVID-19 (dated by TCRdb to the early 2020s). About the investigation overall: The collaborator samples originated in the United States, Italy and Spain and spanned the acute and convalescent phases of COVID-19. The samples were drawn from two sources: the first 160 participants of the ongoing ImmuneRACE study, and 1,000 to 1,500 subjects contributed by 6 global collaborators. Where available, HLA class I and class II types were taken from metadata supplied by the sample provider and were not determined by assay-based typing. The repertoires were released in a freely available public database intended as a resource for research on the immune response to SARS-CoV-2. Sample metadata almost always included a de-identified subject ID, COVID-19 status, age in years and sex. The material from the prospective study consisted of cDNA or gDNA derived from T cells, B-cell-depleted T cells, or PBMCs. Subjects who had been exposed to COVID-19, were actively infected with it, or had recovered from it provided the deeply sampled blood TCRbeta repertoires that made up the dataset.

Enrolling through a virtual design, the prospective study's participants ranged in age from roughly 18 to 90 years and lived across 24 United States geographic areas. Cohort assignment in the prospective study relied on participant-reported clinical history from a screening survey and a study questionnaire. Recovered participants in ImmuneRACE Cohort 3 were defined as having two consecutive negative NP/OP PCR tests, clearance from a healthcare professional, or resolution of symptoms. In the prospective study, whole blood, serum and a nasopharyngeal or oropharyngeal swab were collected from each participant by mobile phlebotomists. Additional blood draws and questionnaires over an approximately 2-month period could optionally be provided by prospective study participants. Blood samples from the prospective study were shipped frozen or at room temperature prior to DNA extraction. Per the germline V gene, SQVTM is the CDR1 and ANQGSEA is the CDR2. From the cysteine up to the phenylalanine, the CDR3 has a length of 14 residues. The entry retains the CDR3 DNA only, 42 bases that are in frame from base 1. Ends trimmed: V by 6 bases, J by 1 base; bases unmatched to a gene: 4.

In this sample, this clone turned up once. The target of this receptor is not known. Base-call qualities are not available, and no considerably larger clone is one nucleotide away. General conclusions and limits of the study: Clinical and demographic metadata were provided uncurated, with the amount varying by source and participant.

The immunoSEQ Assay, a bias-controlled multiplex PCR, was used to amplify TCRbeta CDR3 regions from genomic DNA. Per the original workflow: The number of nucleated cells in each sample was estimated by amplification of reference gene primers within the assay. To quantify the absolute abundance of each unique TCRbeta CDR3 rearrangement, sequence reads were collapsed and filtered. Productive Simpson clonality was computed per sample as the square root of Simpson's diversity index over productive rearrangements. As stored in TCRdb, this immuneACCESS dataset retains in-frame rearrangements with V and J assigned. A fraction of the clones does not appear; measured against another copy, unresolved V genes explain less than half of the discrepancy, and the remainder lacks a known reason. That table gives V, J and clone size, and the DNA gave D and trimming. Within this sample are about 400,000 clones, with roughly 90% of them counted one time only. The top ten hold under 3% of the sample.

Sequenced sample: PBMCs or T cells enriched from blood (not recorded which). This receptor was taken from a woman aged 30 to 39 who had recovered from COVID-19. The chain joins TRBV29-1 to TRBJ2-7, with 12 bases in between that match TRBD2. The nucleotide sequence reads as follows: TGCAGCGTGCGGACTAGCGGGGTTTCCTACGAGCAGTACTTC. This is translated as CSVRTSGVSYEQYF.